A selection of T cell receptor beta chains follows, all from one sample in a study of T cells in localized non-small cell lung cancer. TCRdb's table, derived via immunoSEQ multiplex PCR, lists solely in-frame clones and lacks some. Of around 21,000 clones listed, around 90% are singletons. This specimen was peripheral blood, taken before any cancer treatment. All receptors derive from a male donor older than 55 with stage I squamous cell lung carcinoma. CDR3s include the opening cysteine and the closing phenylalanine or tryptophan. D genes are given only for firm matches. Not all rows give a size; the values are once, few, many and, for expanded clones, a class.

J gene: TRBJ1-1; clone size: few; V gene: TRBV5-4; D gene: .; CDR3 protein: CAGEDLTEAFF; CDR3 DNA: TGTGCCGGGGAGGACCTCACTGAAGCTTTCTTT
J gene: TRBJ1-4; clone size: .; V gene: TRBV29-1; D gene: TRBD1; CDR3 protein: CSAGTGMNEKLFF; CDR3 DNA: TGCAGCGCCGGGACAGGGATGAATGAAAAACTGTTTTTT
J gene: TRBJ1-2; clone size: .; V gene: TRBV4-1; D gene: .; CDR3 protein: CASSQDRRAMVYYGYTF; CDR3 DNA: TGCGCCAGCAGCCAAGACCGCAGGGCGATGGTTTACTATGGCTACACCTTC
J gene: TRBJ1-2; clone size: .; V gene: TRBV19; D gene: TRBD1; CDR3 protein: CASSLRQGSGYTF; CDR3 DNA: TGTGCCAGTAGTCTGAGACAGGGAAGTGGCTACACCTTC
J gene: TRBJ2-6; clone size: once; V gene: TRBV30; D gene: .; CDR3 protein: CAWSVMPSGANVLTF; CDR3 DNA: TGTGCCTGGAGTGTAATGCCCTCTGGGGCCAACGTCCTGACTTTC
J gene: TRBJ2-7; clone size: .; V gene: TRBV5-5; D gene: .; CDR3 protein: CASSPQARRLYEQYF; CDR3 DNA: TGTGCCAGCAGCCCCCAGGCCAGGAGACTCTACGAGCAGTACTTC
J gene: TRBJ2-6; clone size: once; V gene: TRBV13; D gene: .; CDR3 protein: CASSLSMGRSSGANVLTF; CDR3 DNA: TGTGCCAGCAGCCTTAGTATGGGTAGGTCCTCTGGGGCCAACGTCCTGACTTTC
J gene: TRBJ2-2; clone size: once; V gene: TRBV2; D gene: TRBD2; CDR3 protein: CASSGLAGSTGELFF; CDR3 DNA: TGTGCCAGCAGTGGCCTAGCGGGGAGTACCGGGGAGCTGTTTTTT
J gene: TRBJ1-1; clone size: .; V gene: TRBV7-8; D gene: .; CDR3 protein: CASSLSISWGTEAFF; CDR3 DNA: TGTGCCAGCAGCTTGTCAATAAGTTGGGGCACTGAAGCTTTCTTT
J gene: TRBJ2-1; clone size: .; V gene: TRBV28; D gene: .; CDR3 protein: CASSNALMRNEQFF; CDR3 DNA: TGTGCCAGCAGTAATGCACTCATGAGAAATGAGCAGTTCTTC
J gene: TRBJ2-3; clone size: .; V gene: TRBV5-1; D gene: TRBD2; CDR3 protein: CASSSGPGTSGGASDTQYF; CDR3 DNA: TGCGCCAGCAGCTCGGGGCCCGGGACTAGCGGGGGGGCTTCAGATACGCAGTATTTT
J gene: TRBJ1-2; clone size: .; V gene: TRBV19; D gene: TRBD1; CDR3 protein: CASSTPTAQGAYYGYTF; CDR3 DNA: TGTGCCAGTAGTACTCCCACCGCTCAGGGGGCTTACTATGGCTACACCTTC
J gene: TRBJ2-3; clone size: .; V gene: TRBV2; D gene: .; CDR3 protein: CASNPGADTQYF; CDR3 DNA: TGTGCCAGCAACCCGGGGGCAGATACGCAGTATTTT
J gene: TRBJ2-1; clone size: .; V gene: TRBV27; D gene: TRBD1; CDR3 protein: CASTKLLAQGASYNEQFF; CDR3 DNA: TGTGCCAGCACCAAACTCCTCGCACAGGGGGCGTCCTACAATGAGCAGTTCTTC
J gene: TRBJ2-6; clone size: .; V gene: TRBV5-4; D gene: .; CDR3 protein: CASSLGDASGANVLTF; CDR3 DNA: TGTGCCAGCAGCTTGGGCGACGCCTCTGGGGCCAACGTCCTGACTTTC
J gene: TRBJ2-7; clone size: .; V gene: TRBV7-8; D gene: .; CDR3 protein: CASSLGVGEQYF; CDR3 DNA: TGTGCCAGCAGCCTCGGGGTGGGGGAGCAGTACTTC
J gene: TRBJ2-5; clone size: .; V gene: TRBV6-5; D gene: .; CDR3 protein: CASSRGSRETQYF; CDR3 DNA: TGTGCCAGCAGTCGAGGATCGCGGGAGACCCAGTACTTC
J gene: TRBJ1-1; clone size: .; V gene: TRBV13; D gene: TRBD1; CDR3 protein: CASRRGQAVTEAFF; CDR3 DNA: TGTGCCAGCAGGAGAGGACAGGCGGTCACTGAAGCTTTCTTT
J gene: TRBJ2-3; clone size: .; V gene: TRBV9; D gene: TRBD2; CDR3 protein: CASSRLTSGFTDTQYF; CDR3 DNA: TGTGCCAGCAGCCGCCTGACTAGCGGGTTCACAGATACGCAGTATTTT
J gene: TRBJ1-2; clone size: .; V gene: TRBV5-5; D gene: TRBD1; CDR3 protein: CASSRDRPNYGYTF; CDR3 DNA: TGTGCCAGCAGCCGGGACAGGCCGAACTATGGCTACACCTTC
J gene: TRBJ2-1; clone size: .; V gene: TRBV5-1; D gene: .; CDR3 protein: CASSEGSPAALKQFF; CDR3 DNA: TGCGCCAGCAGCGAAGGATCCCCGGCGGCTTTAAAGCAGTTCTTC
J gene: TRBJ1-3; clone size: .; V gene: TRBV5-1; D gene: .; CDR3 protein: CASSLSPLSSGNTIYF; CDR3 DNA: TGCGCCAGCAGCTTAAGTCCCTTGAGCTCTGGAAACACCATATATTTT
J gene: TRBJ1-1; clone size: .; V gene: TRBV7-3; D gene: TRBD1; CDR3 protein: CASSLKGANTEAFF; CDR3 DNA: TGTGCCAGCAGCTTAAAGGGGGCCAACACTGAAGCTTTCTTT
J gene: TRBJ1-1; clone size: .; V gene: TRBV10-3; D gene: TRBD1; CDR3 protein: CATGRGTGPLEAFF; CDR3 DNA: TGTGCCACTGGGAGGGGGACAGGGCCCCTTGAAGCTTTCTTT
J gene: TRBJ1-4; clone size: .; V gene: TRBV11-2; D gene: .; CDR3 protein: CASSLYGGLEEKLFF; CDR3 DNA: TGTGCCAGCAGCTTATATGGGGGATTAGAAGAAAAACTGTTTTTT
J gene: TRBJ2-7; clone size: once; V gene: TRBV30; D gene: TRBD2; CDR3 protein: CAWTRLAGGEQYF; CDR3 DNA: TGTGCCTGGACGAGACTAGCGGGGGGCGAGCAGTACTTC
J gene: TRBJ1-1; clone size: .; V gene: TRBV7-9; D gene: .; CDR3 protein: CASEPPSRAWGTEAFF; CDR3 DNA: TGTGCCAGCGAACCCCCGTCCCGGGCCTGGGGCACTGAAGCTTTCTTT
J gene: TRBJ1-1; clone size: few; V gene: TRBV9; D gene: .; CDR3 protein: CASSVEGGTEAFF; CDR3 DNA: TGTGCCAGCAGCGTAGAAGGGGGGACTGAAGCTTTCTTT
J gene: TRBJ2-1; clone size: .; V gene: TRBV19; D gene: TRBD1; CDR3 protein: CASSRTGNSYNEQFF; CDR3 DNA: TGTGCCAGTAGTCGGACAGGGAACTCCTACAATGAGCAGTTCTTC
J gene: TRBJ1-1; clone size: .; V gene: TRBV18; D gene: .; CDR3 protein: CASSPGGERAFF; CDR3 DNA: TGTGCCAGCTCACCGGGAGGGGAGAGAGCTTTCTTT
J gene: TRBJ2-3; clone size: .; V gene: TRBV4-1; D gene: .; CDR3 protein: CASSPVSPTNTDTQYF; CDR3 DNA: TGCGCCAGCAGCCCCGTTTCGCCTACGAACACAGATACGCAGTATTTT
J gene: TRBJ1-1; clone size: .; V gene: TRBV9; D gene: .; CDR3 protein: CASSQGGNTEAFF; CDR3 DNA: TGTGCCAGCAGCCAGGGAGGGAACACTGAAGCTTTCTTT
J gene: TRBJ1-2; clone size: .; V gene: TRBV6-1; D gene: .; CDR3 protein: CASSEKKQGGYTF; CDR3 DNA: TGTGCCAGCAGTGAAAAGAAACAGGGCGGCTACACCTTC
J gene: TRBJ1-1; clone size: .; V gene: TRBV15; D gene: .; CDR3 protein: CATSRGKGGTEAFF; CDR3 DNA: TGTGCCACCAGCAGAGGAAAAGGAGGAACTGAAGCTTTCTTT
J gene: TRBJ2-2; clone size: .; V gene: TRBV7-8; D gene: .; CDR3 protein: CASSLKRGGMNTGELFF; CDR3 DNA: TGTGCCAGCAGCTTAAAACGAGGGGGGATGAACACCGGGGAGCTGTTTTTT
J gene: TRBJ2-7; clone size: .; V gene: TRBV9; D gene: .; CDR3 protein: CASSPDNWSSYEQYF; CDR3 DNA: TGTGCCAGCAGTCCGGACAATTGGTCGTCCTACGAGCAGTACTTC
J gene: TRBJ1-3; clone size: .; V gene: TRBV6-5; D gene: .; CDR3 protein: CASRRGSGNTIYF; CDR3 DNA: TGTGCCAGCCGGAGGGGGTCTGGAAACACCATATATTTT
J gene: TRBJ1-6; clone size: .; V gene: TRBV6-5; D gene: .; CDR3 protein: CASRDGTYNSPLHF; CDR3 DNA: TGTGCCAGCAGGGACGGCACCTATAATTCACCCCTCCACTTT
J gene: TRBJ1-1; clone size: .; V gene: TRBV19; D gene: TRBD1; CDR3 protein: CASKAVRTGETEAFF; CDR3 DNA: TGTGCCAGTAAGGCTGTCAGGACAGGGGAAACTGAAGCTTTCTTT
J gene: TRBJ1-5; clone size: .; V gene: TRBV2; D gene: .; CDR3 protein: CASKSNIVNQPQHF; CDR3 DNA: TGTGCCAGCAAAAGCAATATTGTCAATCAGCCCCAGCATTTT
J gene: TRBJ2-1; clone size: .; V gene: TRBV25-1; D gene: .; CDR3 protein: CASNLADEQFF; CDR3 DNA: TGTGCCAGCAATTTGGCTGATGAGCAGTTCTTC
J gene: TRBJ1-1; clone size: .; V gene: TRBV5-4; D gene: TRBD1; CDR3 protein: CASNSGGVNTEAFF; CDR3 DNA: TGTGCCAGCAACTCAGGGGGCGTCAACACTGAAGCTTTCTTT
J gene: TRBJ1-2; clone size: .; V gene: TRBV6-4; D gene: .; CDR3 protein: CASSGTTHGKTYGYTF; CDR3 DNA: TGTGCCAGCAGTGGAACGACACACGGAAAGACCTATGGCTACACCTTC
J gene: TRBJ2-5; clone size: .; V gene: TRBV5-1; D gene: TRBD1; CDR3 protein: CASRATGNQKETQYF; CDR3 DNA: TGCGCCAGCAGGGCGACAGGGAACCAAAAGGAGACCCAGTACTTC